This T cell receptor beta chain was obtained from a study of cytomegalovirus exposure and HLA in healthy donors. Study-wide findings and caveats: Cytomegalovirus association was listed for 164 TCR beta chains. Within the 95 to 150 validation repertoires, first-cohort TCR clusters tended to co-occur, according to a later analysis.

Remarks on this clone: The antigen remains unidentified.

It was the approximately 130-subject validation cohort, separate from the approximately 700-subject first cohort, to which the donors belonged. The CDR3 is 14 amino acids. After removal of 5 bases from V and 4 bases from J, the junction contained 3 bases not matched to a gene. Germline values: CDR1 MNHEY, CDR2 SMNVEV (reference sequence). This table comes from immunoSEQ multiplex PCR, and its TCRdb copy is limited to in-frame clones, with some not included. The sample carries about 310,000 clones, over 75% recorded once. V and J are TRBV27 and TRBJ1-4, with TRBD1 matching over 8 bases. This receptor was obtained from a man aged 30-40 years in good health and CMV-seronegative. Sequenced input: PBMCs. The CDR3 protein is CASSRQGFNEKLFF. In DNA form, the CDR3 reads TGTGCCAGCAGTAGACAGGGGTTTAATGAAAAACTGTTTTTT.